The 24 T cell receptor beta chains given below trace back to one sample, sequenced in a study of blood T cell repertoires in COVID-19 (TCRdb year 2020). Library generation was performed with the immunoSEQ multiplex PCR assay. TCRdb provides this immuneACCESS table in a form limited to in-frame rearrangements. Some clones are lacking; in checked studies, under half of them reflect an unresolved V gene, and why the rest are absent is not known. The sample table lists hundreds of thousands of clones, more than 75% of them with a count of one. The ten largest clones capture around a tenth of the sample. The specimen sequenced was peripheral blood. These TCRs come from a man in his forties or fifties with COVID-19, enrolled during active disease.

This chain's CDR3 is CASKTTSGRAPGQYF. CDR3 DNA sequence: TGCGCCAGCAAAACTACTAGCGGGAGGGCCCCGGGGCAGTATTTT. This chain uses TRBV23-1 with TRBJ2-3, with 13 bases aligning to TRBD2. TRBV23-1 has ORF status, its function being uncertain. The CDR3 covers 15 residues. J was trimmed by 11 bases and V by 7 bases; bases with no gene match: 12.

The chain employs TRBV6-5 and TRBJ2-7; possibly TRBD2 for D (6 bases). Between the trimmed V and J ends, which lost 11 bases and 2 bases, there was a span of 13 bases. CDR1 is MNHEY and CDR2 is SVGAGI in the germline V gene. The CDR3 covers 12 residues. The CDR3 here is CAGGTRTYEQYF. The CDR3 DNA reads TGTGCCGGGGGGACCCGCACCTACGAGCAGTACTTC.

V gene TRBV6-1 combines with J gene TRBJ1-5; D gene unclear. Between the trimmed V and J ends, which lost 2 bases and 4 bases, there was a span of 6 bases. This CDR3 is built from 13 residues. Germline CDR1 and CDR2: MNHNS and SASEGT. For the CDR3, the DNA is TGTGCCAGCAGTGAAATGAGGAATCAGCCCCAGCATTTT. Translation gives CASSEMRNQPQHF.

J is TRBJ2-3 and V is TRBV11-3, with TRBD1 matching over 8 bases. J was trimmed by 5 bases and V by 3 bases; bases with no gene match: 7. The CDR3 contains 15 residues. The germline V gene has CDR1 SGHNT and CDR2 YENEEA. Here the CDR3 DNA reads TGTGCCAGCAGCTTCGGACAGGGACGACGAGATACGCAGTATTTT. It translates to CASSFGQGRRDTQYF.

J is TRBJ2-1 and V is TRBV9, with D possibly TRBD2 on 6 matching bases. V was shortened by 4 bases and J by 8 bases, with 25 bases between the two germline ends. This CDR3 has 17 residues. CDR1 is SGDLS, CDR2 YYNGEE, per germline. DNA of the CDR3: TGTGCCAGCAGCCCAAGAGGTCTGTCGGGGAGGAGGGATGAGCAGTTCTTC. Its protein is CASSPRGLSGRRDEQFF.

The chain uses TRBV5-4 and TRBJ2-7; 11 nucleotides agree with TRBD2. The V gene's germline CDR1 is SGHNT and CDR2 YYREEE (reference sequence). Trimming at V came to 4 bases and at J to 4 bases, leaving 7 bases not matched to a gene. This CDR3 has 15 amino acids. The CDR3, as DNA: TGTGCCAGCAGCGCCCTAGCGGGAGGTCGGTACGAGCAGTACTTC. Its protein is CASSALAGGRYEQYF.

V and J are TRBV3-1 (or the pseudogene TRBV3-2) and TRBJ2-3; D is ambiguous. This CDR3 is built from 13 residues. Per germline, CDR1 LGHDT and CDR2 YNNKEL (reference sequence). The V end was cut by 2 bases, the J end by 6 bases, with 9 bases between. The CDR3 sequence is CASSQSPEDTQYF. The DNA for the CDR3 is TGTGCCAGCAGCCAATCCCCCGAGGATACGCAGTATTTT.

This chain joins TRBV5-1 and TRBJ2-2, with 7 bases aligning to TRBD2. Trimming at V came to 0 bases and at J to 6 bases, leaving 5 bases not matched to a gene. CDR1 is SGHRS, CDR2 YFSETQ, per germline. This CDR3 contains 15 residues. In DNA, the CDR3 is TGCGCCAGCAGCTTGGAACAGGCGGGGGCCGGGGAGCTGTTTTTT. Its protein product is CASSLEQAGAGELFF.

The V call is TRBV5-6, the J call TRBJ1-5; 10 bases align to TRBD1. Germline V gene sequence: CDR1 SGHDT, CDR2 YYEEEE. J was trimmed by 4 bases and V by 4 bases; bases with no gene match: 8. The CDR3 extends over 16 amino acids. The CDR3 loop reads CASSPRQGAQNQPQHF. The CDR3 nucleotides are TGTGCCAGCAGCCCTAGACAGGGGGCGCAAAATCAGCCCCAGCATTTT.

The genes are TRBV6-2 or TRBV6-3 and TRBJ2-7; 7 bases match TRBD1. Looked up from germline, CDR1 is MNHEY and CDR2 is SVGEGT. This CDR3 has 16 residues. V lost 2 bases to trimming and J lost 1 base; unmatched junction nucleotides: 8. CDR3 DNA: TGTGCCAGCAGTTACGCCCCCGGGACAGAGTCCTACGAGCAGTACTTC. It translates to CASSYAPGTESYEQYF.

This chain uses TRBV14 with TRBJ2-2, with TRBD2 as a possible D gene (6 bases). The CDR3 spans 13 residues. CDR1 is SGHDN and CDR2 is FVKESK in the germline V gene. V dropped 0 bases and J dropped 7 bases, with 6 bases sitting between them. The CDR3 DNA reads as TGTGCCAGCAGCCAAGACGGGAGCGGGGAGCTGTTTTTT. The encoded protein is CASSQDGSGELFF.

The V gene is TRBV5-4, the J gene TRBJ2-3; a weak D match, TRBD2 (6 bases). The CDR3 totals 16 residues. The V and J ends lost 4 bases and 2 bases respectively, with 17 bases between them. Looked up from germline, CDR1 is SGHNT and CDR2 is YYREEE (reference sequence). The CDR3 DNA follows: TGTGCCAGCAGCCACCCGCGGGGCCCCGACACAGATACGCAGTATTTT. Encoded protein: CASSHPRGPDTDTQYF.

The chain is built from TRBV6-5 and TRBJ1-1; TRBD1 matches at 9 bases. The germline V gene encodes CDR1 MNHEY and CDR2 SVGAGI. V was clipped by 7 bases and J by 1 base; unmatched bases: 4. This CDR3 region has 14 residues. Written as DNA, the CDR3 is TGTGCCAGCAAACAGGGACAGGGGAACACTGAAGCTTTCTTT. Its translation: CASKQGQGNTEAFF.

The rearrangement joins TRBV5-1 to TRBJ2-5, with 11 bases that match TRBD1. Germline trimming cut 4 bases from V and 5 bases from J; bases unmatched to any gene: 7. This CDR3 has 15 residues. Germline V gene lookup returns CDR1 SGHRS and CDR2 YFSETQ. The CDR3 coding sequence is TGCGCCAGCAGCCTTTGGACAGGGGGCCTGGAGACCCAGTACTTC. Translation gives CASSLWTGGLETQYF.

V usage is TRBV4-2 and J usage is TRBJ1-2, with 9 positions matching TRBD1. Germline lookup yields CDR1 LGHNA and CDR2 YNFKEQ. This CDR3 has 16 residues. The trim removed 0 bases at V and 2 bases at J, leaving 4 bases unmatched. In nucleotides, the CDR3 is TGTGCCAGCAGCCAAGATGCAGGGACAGGGAACTATGGCTACACCTTC. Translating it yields CASSQDAGTGNYGYTF.

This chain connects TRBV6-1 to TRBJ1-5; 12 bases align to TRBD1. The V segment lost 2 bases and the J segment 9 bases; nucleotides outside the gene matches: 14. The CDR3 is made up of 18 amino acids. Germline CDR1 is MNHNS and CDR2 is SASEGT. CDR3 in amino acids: CASSETGRDRGLLGPQHF. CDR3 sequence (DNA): TGTGCCAGCAGTGAAACAGGTCGGGACAGGGGGCTTTTGGGGCCCCAGCATTTT.

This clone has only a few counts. The CDR3 nucleotides are TGTGCCAGCATGATAGCGGGAGGGGACATTCAGTACTTC. It translates to CASMIAGGDIQYF. The chain combines TRBV27 with TRBJ2-4, with 11 nucleotides matching TRBD2. After removal of 7 bases from V and 8 bases from J, the junction contained 4 bases not matched to a gene. Germline CDR1 and CDR2: MNHEY and SMNVEV (reference sequence). The CDR3 has 13 residues.

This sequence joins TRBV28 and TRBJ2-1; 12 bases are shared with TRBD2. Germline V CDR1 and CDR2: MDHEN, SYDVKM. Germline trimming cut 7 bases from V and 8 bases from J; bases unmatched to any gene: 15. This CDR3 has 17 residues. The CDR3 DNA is TGTGCCAGCATGGGGACTAGCGGGCCCCGGGCGGTCGATGAGCAGTTCTTC. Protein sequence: CASMGTSGPRAVDEQFF.

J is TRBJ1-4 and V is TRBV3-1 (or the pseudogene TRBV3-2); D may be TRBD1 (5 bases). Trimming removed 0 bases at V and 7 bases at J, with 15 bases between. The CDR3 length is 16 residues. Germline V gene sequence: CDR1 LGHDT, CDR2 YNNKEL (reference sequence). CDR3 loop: CASSQDTGGVSEKLFF. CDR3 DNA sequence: TGTGCCAGCAGCCAAGATACGGGGGGAGTCAGTGAAAAACTGTTTTTT.

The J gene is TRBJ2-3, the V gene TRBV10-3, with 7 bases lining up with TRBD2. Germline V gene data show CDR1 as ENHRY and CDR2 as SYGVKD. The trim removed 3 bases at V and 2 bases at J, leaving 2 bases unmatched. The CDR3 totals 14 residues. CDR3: CAISDGTNTDTQYF. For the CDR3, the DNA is TGTGCCATCAGTGATGGGACTAACACAGATACGCAGTATTTT.

The CDR3: CAIGTGQGYGYTF. In DNA form, the CDR3 reads TGTGCCATCGGGACTGGACAGGGTTATGGCTACACCTTC. The V gene is TRBV10-3, the J gene TRBJ1-2; 8 nucleotides match TRBD1. The J segment lost 5 bases and the V segment lost 8 bases, leaving 7 bases of the junction unmatched. The CDR3 extends over 13 amino acids. The germline gives CDR1 ENHRY, CDR2 SYGVKD.

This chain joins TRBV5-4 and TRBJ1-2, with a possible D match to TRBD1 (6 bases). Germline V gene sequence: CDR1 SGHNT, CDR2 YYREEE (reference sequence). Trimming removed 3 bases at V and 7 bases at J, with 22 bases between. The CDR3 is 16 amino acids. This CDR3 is CASSSVTGPAGRGYTF. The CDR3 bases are TGTGCCAGCAGCTCGGTGACAGGACCGGCCGGACGTGGCTACACCTTC.

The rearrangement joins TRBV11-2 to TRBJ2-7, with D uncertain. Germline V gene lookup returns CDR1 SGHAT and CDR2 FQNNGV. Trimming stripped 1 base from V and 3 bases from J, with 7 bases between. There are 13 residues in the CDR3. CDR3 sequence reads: CASSLGPIYEQYF. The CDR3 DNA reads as TGTGCCAGCAGCTTAGGGCCCATCTACGAGCAGTACTTC.

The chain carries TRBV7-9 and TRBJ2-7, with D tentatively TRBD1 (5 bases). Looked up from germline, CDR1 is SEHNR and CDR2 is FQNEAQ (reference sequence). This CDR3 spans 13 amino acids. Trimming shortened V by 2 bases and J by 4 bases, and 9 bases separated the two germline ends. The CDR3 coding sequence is TGTGCCAGCAGCTTAAAAGGGGCGTACGAGCAGTACTTC. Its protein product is CASSLKGAYEQYF.